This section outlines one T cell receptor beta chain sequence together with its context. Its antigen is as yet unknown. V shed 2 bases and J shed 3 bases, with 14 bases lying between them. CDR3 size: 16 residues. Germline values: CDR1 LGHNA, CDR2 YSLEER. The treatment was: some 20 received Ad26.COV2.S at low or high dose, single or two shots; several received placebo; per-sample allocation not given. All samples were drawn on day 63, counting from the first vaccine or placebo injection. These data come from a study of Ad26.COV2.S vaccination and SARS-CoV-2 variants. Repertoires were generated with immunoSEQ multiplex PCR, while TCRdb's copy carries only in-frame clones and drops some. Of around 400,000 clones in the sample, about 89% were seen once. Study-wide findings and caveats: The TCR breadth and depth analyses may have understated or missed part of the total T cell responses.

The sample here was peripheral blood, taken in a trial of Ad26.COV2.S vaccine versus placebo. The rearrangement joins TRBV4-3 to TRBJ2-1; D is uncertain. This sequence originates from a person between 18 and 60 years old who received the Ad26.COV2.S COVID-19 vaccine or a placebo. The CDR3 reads CASSQHRGRNYNEQFF. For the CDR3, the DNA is TGCGCCAGCAGCCAACACAGAGGTCGAAACTACAATGAGCAGTTCTTC.